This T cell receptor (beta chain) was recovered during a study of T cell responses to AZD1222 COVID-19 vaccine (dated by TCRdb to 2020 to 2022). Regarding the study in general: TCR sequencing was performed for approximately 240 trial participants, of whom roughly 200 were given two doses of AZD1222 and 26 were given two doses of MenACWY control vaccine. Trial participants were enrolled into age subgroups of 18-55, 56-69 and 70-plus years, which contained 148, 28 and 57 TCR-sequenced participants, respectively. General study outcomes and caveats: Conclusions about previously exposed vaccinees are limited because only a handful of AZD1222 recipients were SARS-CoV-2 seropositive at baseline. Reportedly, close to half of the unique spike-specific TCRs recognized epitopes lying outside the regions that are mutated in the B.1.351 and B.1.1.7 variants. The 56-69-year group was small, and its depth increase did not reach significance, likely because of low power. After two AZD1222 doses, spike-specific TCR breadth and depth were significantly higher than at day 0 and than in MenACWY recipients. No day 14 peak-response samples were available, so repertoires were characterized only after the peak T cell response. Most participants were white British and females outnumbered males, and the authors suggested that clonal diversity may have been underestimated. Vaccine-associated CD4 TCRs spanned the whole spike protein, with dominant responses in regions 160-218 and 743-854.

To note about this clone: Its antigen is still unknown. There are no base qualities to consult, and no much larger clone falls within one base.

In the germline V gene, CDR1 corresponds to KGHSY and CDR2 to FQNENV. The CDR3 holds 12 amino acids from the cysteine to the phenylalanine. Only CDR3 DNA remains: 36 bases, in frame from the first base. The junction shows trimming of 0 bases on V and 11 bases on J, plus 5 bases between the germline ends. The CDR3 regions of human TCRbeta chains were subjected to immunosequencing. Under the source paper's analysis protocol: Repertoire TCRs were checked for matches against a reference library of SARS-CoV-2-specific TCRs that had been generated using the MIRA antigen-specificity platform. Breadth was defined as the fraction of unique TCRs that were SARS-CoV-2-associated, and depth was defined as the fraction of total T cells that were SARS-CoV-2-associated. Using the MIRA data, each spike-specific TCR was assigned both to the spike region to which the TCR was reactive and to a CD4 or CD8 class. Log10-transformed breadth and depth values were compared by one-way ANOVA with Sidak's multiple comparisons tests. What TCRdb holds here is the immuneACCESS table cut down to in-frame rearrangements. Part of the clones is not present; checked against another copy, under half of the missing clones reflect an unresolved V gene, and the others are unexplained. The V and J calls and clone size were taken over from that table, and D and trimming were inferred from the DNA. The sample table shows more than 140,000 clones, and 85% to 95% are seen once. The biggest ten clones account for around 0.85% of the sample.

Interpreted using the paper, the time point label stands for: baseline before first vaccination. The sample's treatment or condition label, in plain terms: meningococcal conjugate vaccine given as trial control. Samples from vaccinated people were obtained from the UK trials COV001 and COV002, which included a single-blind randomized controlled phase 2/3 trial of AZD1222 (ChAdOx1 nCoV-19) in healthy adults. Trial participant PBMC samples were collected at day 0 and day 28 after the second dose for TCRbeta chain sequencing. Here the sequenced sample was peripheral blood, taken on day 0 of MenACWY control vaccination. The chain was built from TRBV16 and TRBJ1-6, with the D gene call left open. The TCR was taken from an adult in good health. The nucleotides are TGTGCCAGCAGCCAATCGTCCCCACCCCTCCACTTT. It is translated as CASSQSSPPLHF.